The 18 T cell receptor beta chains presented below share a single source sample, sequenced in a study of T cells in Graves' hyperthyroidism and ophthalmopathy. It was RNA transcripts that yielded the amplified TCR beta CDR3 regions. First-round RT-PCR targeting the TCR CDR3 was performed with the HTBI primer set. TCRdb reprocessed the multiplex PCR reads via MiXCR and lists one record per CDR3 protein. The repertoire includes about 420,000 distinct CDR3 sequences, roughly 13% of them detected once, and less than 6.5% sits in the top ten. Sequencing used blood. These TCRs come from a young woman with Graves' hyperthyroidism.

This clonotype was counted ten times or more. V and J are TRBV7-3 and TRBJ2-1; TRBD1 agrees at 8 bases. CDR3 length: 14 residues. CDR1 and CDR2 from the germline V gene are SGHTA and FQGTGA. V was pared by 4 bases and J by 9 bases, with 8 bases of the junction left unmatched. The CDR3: CASSSDRDKGEQFF. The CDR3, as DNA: TGTGCCAGCAGCTCGGACAGGGATAAGGGTGAGCAGTTCTTC.

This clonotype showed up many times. The CDR3 DNA sequence: TGTGCCAGCGCTGCGCAATCCTACAATGAGCAGTTCTTC. Its translation is CASAAQSYNEQFF. The J gene is TRBJ2-1, the V gene TRBV28; the D is unclear. V was shortened by 8 bases and J by 1 base, with 9 bases between the two germline ends. The CDR3 contains 13 residues. The germline V gene encodes CDR1 MDHEN and CDR2 SYDVKM.

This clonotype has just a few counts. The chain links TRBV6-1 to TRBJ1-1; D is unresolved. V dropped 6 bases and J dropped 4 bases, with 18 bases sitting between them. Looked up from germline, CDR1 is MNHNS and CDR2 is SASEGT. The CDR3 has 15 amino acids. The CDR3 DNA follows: TGTGCCAGCAGCGAGGGATTCCAGAGGAGCACTGAAGCTTTCTTT. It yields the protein CASSEGFQRSTEAFF.

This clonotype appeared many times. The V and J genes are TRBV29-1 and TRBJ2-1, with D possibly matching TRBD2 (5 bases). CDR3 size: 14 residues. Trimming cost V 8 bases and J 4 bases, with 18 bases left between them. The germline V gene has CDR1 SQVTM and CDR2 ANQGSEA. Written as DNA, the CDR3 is TGCAGCTCCCATGCCAGCGGAGTTTACAATGAGCAGTTCTTC. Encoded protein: CSSHASGVYNEQFF.

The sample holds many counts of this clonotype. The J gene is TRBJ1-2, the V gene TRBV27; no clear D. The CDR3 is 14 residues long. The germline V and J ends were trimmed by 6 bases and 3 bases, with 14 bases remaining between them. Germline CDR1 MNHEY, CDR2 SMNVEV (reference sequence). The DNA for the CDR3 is TGTGCCAGCAGCCCCACCTGGGAAGACTATGGCTACACCTTC. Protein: CASSPTWEDYGYTF.

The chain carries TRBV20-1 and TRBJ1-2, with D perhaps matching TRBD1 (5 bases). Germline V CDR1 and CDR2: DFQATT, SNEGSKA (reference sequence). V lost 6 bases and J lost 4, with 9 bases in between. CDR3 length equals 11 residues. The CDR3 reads CSALGPYGYTF. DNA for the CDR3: TGCAGTGCCCTGGGACCCTATGGCTACACCTTC.

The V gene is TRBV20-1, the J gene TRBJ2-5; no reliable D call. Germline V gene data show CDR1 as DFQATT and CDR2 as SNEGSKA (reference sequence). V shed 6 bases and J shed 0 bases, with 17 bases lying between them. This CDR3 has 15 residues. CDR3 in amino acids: CSATPLFPDQETQYF. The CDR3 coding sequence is TGCAGTGCAACCCCCCTATTCCCGGACCAAGAGACCCAGTACTTC.

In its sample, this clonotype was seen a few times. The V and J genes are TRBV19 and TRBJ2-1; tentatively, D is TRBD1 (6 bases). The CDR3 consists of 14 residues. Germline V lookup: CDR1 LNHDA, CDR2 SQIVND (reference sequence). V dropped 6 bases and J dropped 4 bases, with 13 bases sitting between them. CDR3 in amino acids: CASSRDTGYNEQFF. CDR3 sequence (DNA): TGTGCCAGTAGCCGGGACACCGGATACAATGAGCAGTTCTTC.

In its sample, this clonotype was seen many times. The chain's CDR3 is CSVARRLSAEAFF. The CDR3 region has the DNA TGCAGCGTTGCGCGGAGGTTAAGCGCTGAAGCTTTCTTT. V usage is TRBV29-1 and J usage is TRBJ1-1; no clear D gene. CDR3 size: 13 residues. Trimming left V 4 bases short and J 6 bases short, with 15 bases between. Looked up from germline, CDR1 is SQVTM and CDR2 is ANQGSEA.

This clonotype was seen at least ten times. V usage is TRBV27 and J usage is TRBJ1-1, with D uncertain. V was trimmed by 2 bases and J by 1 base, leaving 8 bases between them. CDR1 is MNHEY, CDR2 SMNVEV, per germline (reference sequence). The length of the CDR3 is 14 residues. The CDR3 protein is CASSLTAGNTEAFF. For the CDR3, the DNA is TGTGCCAGCAGTTTAACGGCAGGGAACACTGAAGCTTTCTTT.

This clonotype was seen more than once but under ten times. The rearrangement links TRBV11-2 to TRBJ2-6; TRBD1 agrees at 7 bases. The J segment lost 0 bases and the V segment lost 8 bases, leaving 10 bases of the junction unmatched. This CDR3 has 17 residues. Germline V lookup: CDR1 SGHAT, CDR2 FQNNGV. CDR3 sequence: CASENRGLSSGANVLTF. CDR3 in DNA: TGTGCCAGCGAAAACAGGGGTCTTAGCTCTGGGGCCAACGTCCTGACTTTC.

The CDR3 DNA reads as TGTGCCACCAGTGATTTGGCGGGGGCCGGTGAGCAGTTCTTC. Its translation is CATSDLAGAGEQFF. The genes are TRBV24-1 and TRBJ2-1; D is perhaps TRBD2 (7 bases). The CDR3 length is 14 residues. V gave up 0 bases and J gave up 9 bases, with 11 bases separating them. Germline CDR1 KGHDR, CDR2 SFDVKD.

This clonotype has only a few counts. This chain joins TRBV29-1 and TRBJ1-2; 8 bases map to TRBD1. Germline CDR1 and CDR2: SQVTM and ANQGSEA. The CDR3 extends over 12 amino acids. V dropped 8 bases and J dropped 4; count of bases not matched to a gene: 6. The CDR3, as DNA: TGCAGCAATCAACAGGGGGGCTATGGCTACACCTTC. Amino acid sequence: CSNQQGGYGYTF.

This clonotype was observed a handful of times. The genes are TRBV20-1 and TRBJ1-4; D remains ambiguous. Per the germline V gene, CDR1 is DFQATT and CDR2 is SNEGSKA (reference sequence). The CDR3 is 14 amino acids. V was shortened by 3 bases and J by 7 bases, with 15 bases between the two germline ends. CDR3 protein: CSASPPLGVEKLFF. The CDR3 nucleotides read TGCAGTGCTAGTCCTCCTCTCGGGGTTGAAAAACTGTTTTTT.

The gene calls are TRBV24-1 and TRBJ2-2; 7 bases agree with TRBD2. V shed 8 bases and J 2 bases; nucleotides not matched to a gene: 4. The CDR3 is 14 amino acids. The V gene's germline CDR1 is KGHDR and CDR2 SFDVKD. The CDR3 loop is CATKTTSNTGELFF. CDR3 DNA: TGTGCCACCAAGACGACTAGCAACACCGGGGAGCTGTTTTTT.

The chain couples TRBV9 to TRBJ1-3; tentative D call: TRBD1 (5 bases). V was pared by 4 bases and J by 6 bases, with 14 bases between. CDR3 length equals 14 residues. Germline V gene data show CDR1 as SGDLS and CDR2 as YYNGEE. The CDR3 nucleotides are TGTGCCAGCAGCAGCAGGGAGTCGATAAACACCATATATTTT. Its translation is CASSSRESINTIYF.

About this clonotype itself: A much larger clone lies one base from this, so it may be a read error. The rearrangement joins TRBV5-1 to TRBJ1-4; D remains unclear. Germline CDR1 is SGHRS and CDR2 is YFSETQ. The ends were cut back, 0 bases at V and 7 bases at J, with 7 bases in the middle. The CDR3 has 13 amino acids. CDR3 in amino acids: CASSLEQFEKLFF. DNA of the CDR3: TGCGCCAGCAGCTTGGAGCAGTTTGAAAAACTGTTTTTT.

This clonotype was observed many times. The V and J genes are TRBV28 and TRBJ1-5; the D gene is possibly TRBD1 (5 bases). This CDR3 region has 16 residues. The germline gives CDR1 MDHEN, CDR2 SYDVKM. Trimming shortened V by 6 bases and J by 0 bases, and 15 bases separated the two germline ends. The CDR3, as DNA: TGTGCCAGCAGACCCTGGGGGGAGGATAGCAATCAGCCCCAGCATTTT. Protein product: CASRPWGEDSNQPQHF.